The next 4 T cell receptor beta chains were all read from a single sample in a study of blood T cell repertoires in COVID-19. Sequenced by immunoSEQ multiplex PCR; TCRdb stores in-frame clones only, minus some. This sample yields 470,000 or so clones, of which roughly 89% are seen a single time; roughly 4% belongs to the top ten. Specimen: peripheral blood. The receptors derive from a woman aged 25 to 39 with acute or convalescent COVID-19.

This CDR3 is CASSPGTGQGYTF. CDR3 coding DNA: TGTGCCAGCAGCCCCGGGACAGGTCAGGGCTACACCTTC. This chain uses TRBV5-8 with TRBJ1-2; 8 bases line up with TRBD1. The CDR3 runs to 13 residues. Germline assignment: CDR1 SGHTS and CDR2 YDEGEE. Trimming at V came to 4 bases and at J to 8 bases, leaving 7 bases not matched to a gene.

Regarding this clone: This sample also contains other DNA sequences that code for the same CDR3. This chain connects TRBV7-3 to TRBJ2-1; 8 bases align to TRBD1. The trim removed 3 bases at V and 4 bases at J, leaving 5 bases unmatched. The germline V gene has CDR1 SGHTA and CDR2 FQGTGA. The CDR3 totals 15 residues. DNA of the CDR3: TGTGCCAGCAGCTTTGGACAGGGTACTTACAATGAGCAGTTCTTC. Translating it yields CASSFGQGTYNEQFF.

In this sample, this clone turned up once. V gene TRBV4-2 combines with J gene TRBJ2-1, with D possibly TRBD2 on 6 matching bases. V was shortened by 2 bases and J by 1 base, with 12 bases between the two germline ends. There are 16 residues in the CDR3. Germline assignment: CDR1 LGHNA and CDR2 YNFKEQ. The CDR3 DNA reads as TGTGCCAGCAGCCAATTAGCAGGGAGGTCCTACAATGAGCAGTTCTTC. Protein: CASSQLAGRSYNEQFF.

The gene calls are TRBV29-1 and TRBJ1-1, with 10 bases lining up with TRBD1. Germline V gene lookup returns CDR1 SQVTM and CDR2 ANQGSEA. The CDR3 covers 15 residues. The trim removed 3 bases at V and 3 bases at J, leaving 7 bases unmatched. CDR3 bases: TGCAGCGTTGAGGACAGGGGGGGTGTGTACACTGAAGCTTTCTTT. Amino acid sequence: CSVEDRGGVYTEAFF. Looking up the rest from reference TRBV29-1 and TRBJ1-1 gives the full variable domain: SAVISQKPSRDICQRGTSLTIQCQVDSQVTMMFWYRQQPGQSLTLIATANQGSEATYESGFVIDKFPISRPNLTFSTLTVSNMSPEDSSIYLCSVEDRGGVYTEAFFGQGTRLTVV.